The rows below give T cell receptor beta chains drawn from one sample of a study of T cells expressing NK-cell markers. From its re-call of the 5' RACE reads, TCRdb lists each CDR3 protein once, without DNA. This repertoire comprises 350,000 to 500,000 distinct CDR3 sequences; its ten largest clones make up roughly 8%. Sequencing was done on a sample of blood T cells: a sorted CD56 or NKG2C T cell subset, CD4+ or CD8+ T cells, or bulk PBMC T cells (not recorded which). These receptors were obtained from a woman between 18 and 75 years old in good health. The CDR3 runs from the conserved cysteine through the conserved F or W.

CDR3aa: CSVVDRGEYYGYTF
v_gene: TRBV29-1
len: 14
j_gene: TRBJ1-2

CDR3aa: CSDATEYNEQFF
v_gene: TRBV20-1
len: 12
j_gene: TRBJ2-1

CDR3aa: CATKPGQTTDTQYF
v_gene: TRBV10-3
len: 14
j_gene: TRBJ2-3

CDR3aa: CASSLATYGYTF
v_gene: TRBV7-2
len: 12
j_gene: TRBJ1-2

CDR3aa: CASSLVPPGGPPHTQYF
v_gene: TRBV7-2
len: 17
j_gene: TRBJ2-3

CDR3aa: CSARDITEYGYTF
v_gene: TRBV20-1
len: 13
j_gene: TRBJ1-2

CDR3aa: CASTLDRRRLDTEAFF
v_gene: TRBV6-1
len: 16
j_gene: TRBJ1-1

CDR3aa: CASSYDRTYEQYF
v_gene: TRBV5-5
len: 13
j_gene: TRBJ2-7

CDR3aa: CASSQARFGVGSYNEQFF
v_gene: TRBV14
len: 18
j_gene: TRBJ2-1

CDR3aa: CASSYFVTSAGNEQFF
v_gene: TRBV12-3/TRBV12-4
len: 16
j_gene: TRBJ2-1

CDR3aa: CASSSTDRLRTEAFF
v_gene: TRBV6-5
len: 15
j_gene: TRBJ1-1

CDR3aa: CASRTPGSGRSYEQYF
v_gene: TRBV28
len: 16
j_gene: TRBJ2-7

CDR3aa: CASSASTLNEKLFF
v_gene: TRBV5-1
len: 14
j_gene: TRBJ1-4

CDR3aa: CASSPRTPNTGELFF
v_gene: TRBV7-3
len: 15
j_gene: TRBJ2-2

CDR3aa: CASSAEGRGNEQFF
v_gene: TRBV4-2
len: 14
j_gene: TRBJ2-1

CDR3aa: CSANTGSSSYEQYF
v_gene: TRBV20-1
len: 14
j_gene: TRBJ2-7

CDR3aa: CSAPPLTSGLYNEQFF
v_gene: TRBV20-1
len: 16
j_gene: TRBJ2-1

CDR3aa: CASSFPRFTGSYNEQFF
v_gene: TRBV5-8
len: 17
j_gene: TRBJ2-1

CDR3aa: CASRGRVNTGELFF
v_gene: TRBV19
len: 14
j_gene: TRBJ2-2

CDR3aa: CAKEDRDPYEQYF
v_gene: TRBV10-3
len: 13
j_gene: TRBJ2-7

CDR3aa: CATSDRTVGQETQYF
v_gene: TRBV24-1
len: 15
j_gene: TRBJ2-5

CDR3aa: CASSKPGVGYNEQFF
v_gene: TRBV21-1
len: 15
j_gene: TRBJ2-1

CDR3aa: CASTSRGIGNTEAFF
v_gene: TRBV7-2
len: 15
j_gene: TRBJ1-1

CDR3aa: CSASEIQGKANSPLHF
v_gene: TRBV20-1
len: 16
j_gene: TRBJ1-6